These 9 T cell receptor beta chains came from one sample sequenced in a study of Graves' ophthalmopathy and Graves' hyperthyroidism. Researchers took RNA transcripts and amplified TCR beta CDR3 regions from them. The workflow started with a first-round RT-PCR run with HTBI primers and then moved on to a second-round multiplex PCR. MiXCR, applied by TCRdb to the multiplex PCR reads, yields one record per CDR3 protein. The data contain about 550,000 distinct CDR3 sequences, 35% to 40% of them singletons. Sample: peripheral blood or thyroid tissue (not recorded which). The receptor set was obtained from an adult man with Graves' hyperthyroidism.

This clonotype has at least ten counts. The V and J genes are TRBV20-1 and TRBJ1-2; TRBD1 aligns across 8 bases. V shed 1 base, J shed 2 bases, and the junction held 6 bases outside the gene matches. The CDR3 has 15 residues. Per germline, CDR1 DFQATT and CDR2 SNEGSKA (reference sequence). The CDR3 loop reads CSARGTGQVNYGYTF. The CDR3 DNA is TGCAGTGCTAGAGGGACAGGGCAAGTAAACTATGGCTACACCTTC.

This chain links TRBV11-3 with TRBJ2-2, with 12 bases aligning to TRBD2. The trim removed 4 bases at V and 4 bases at J, leaving 7 bases unmatched. The CDR3 is 17 residues long. Germline-derived CDR1 and CDR2 are SGHNT and YENEEA. Here the CDR3 reads CASSSLTSGSGTGELFF. The CDR3 DNA reads as TGTGCCAGCAGCTCGTTGACTAGCGGGAGTGGCACCGGGGAGCTGTTTTTT.

The V gene is TRBV2, the J gene TRBJ2-6; 10 nucleotides line up with TRBD1. The CDR3 loop spans 13 amino acids. Looked up from germline, CDR1 is SNHLY and CDR2 is FYNNEI. V lost 5 bases to trimming and J lost 18 bases; unmatched junction nucleotides: 10. The CDR3, as DNA: TGTGCCAGCAGTCGGGCGACAGGGGGCGTCGAGACTTTC. Residues: CASSRATGGVETF.

CDR3 in amino acids: CASSLGGGWDQPQHF. Written as DNA, the CDR3 is TGTGCCAGCAGCCTCGGAGGGGGCTGGGATCAGCCCCAGCATTTT. V usage is TRBV5-4 and J usage is TRBJ1-5; 7 nucleotides agree with TRBD1. Trimming cost V 4 bases and J 5 bases; bases outside gene matches: 9. CDR3 length equals 15 residues. Germline-derived CDR1 and CDR2 are SGHNT and YYREEE (reference sequence).

This rearrangement joins TRBV20-1 to TRBJ1-5, with a weak D call TRBD1 (5 bases). Trimming removed 2 bases from V and 9 bases from J, with 8 bases in between. From germline, CDR1 is DFQATT and CDR2 SNEGSKA (reference sequence). The CDR3 runs to 11 residues. The CDR3 loop reads CSARRQGPQHF. For the CDR3, the DNA is TGCAGTGCTAGACGGCAGGGGCCCCAGCATTTT.

In the case of this clonotype: This may come from a read error, since a much larger clone is one base off. The rearrangement joins TRBV12-3 or TRBV12-4 to TRBJ2-7; no reliable D call. The CDR3 contains 15 residues. This chain's CDR3 is CASSLGPLLTYGQYF. The CDR3 region has the DNA TGTGCCAGCAGTTTAGGGCCCCTATTGACCTACGGGCAGTACTTC.

The chain links TRBV5-1 to TRBJ2-3; 8 nucleotides align to TRBD2. This CDR3 has 16 amino acids. Germline V CDR1 and CDR2: SGHRS, YFSETQ. After removal of 3 bases from V and 5 bases from J, the junction contained 11 bases not matched to a gene. The CDR3 sequence is CASSSRSGGAEDTQYF. The CDR3 nucleotides read TGCGCCAGCAGCTCCCGTTCGGGGGGGGCCGAAGATACGCAGTATTTT.

This clonotype was counted a few times. V usage is TRBV29-1 and J usage is TRBJ2-1; 8 nucleotides align to TRBD1. CDR3 length: 15 amino acids. CDR1 SQVTM and CDR2 ANQGSEA come from the germline V gene. Trimming removed 8 bases from V and 6 bases from J; junction bases left unmatched: 15. The CDR3 loop reads CSSSFGQGFVNEQFF. The CDR3 DNA reads as TGCAGCTCTAGTTTCGGACAGGGTTTTGTCAATGAGCAGTTCTTC.

The chain is built from TRBV6-5 and TRBJ1-3; TRBD1 matches at 9 bases. CDR1 MNHEY and CDR2 SVGAGI come from the germline V gene. The length of the CDR3 is 16 residues. J was trimmed by 1 base and V by 2 bases; bases with no gene match: 3. In DNA, the CDR3 is TGTGCCAGCAGTTACCCCGGACAGGGGTCTGGAAACACCATATATTTT. This codes for CASSYPGQGSGNTIYF.